This entry concerns a single TCR beta chain. Measured with immunoSEQ multiplex PCR; TCRdb has only the in-frame clones, and not every one. The sample has about 38,000 clones, just under 75% seen once. This record comes from a study of blood T cell repertoires in COVID-19. Study context: In each case, the material was cDNA or gDNA derived from T cells, B-cell-depleted T cells, or PBMCs.

There are 14 residues in the CDR3. Per germline, CDR1 SGHAT and CDR2 FQDESV (reference sequence). V dropped 5 bases and J dropped 4 bases, with 14 bases sitting between them. This sequence was found in a man between 70 and 80 years old with COVID-19, enrolled during active disease. Sequencing was carried out using peripheral blood. This rearrangement joins TRBV11-1 to TRBJ1-2, with D maybe TRBD1 (5 bases). In nucleotides, the CDR3 is TGTGCCAGCAGCCTCCTCCAGGGTACCTATGGCTACACCTTC. Protein product: CASSLLQGTYGYTF.